One TCR beta chain is described in this entry. The antigen is unknown. Sequencing was performed with immunoSEQ multiplex PCR; in TCRdb, only in-frame clones are kept and a portion is missing. Among around 120,000 clones listed, 70% to 90% were seen once. This specimen comes from a study of T cell responses to AZD1222 COVID-19 vaccine. Germline loops: CDR1 MGHRA, CDR2 YSYEKL. The CDR3 runs to 14 residues. The V end lost 2 bases, the J end lost 0 bases, and 2 bases lay between the germline ends. General observations from the study: Donor demographics were predominantly white British with a female majority; clonal diversity may be underestimated. The study found Spike-specific TCR breadth and depth rose after two AZD1222 doses.

The TCR originated in an adult in good health. This sequence joins TRBV4-1 and TRBJ1-6, with no clear D. The source material was peripheral blood, sampled on day 0 of AZD1222 vaccination. CDR3 in amino acids: CASSQSSYNSPLHF. As DNA, the CDR3 is TGCGCCAGCAGCCAAAGCTCCTATAATTCACCCCTCCACTTT.